The rows below give T cell receptor beta chains drawn from one sample of a study of cytomegalovirus exposure and HLA in healthy donors. Generated by immunoSEQ multiplex PCR, the TCRdb table keeps only in-frame clones and is missing some. In the table there are approximately 98,000 clones, around 95% of which are singletons. The specimen sequenced was PBMCs. The receptors come from a woman under 30 in good health and CMV-seronegative. CDR3s include the opening cysteine and the closing phenylalanine or tryptophan. Fields, in order: D gene, V gene, J gene, clone size, CDR3 protein, CDR3 DNA. The D gene is left open where the match is weak. Clone size is shown for a subset of rows, as once, few, many or a class of expanded clone.

D: NA
V: TRBV30
J: TRBJ1-1
size: NA
CDR3: CAWTVRGGRAFF
DNA: TGTGCCTGGACCGTCAGAGGGGGTAGAGCTTTCTTT

D: NA
V: TRBV18
J: TRBJ1-2
size: NA
CDR3: CASSPGGLVTSANYGYTF
DNA: TGTGCCAGCTCACCCGGCGGGTTGGTCACGTCGGCTAACTATGGCTACACCTTC

D: TRBD1
V: TRBV27
J: TRBJ1-4
size: NA
CDR3: CASNTGGTNEKLFF
DNA: TGTGCCAGCAATACAGGGGGCACTAATGAAAAACTGTTTTTT

D: NA
V: TRBV6-5
J: TRBJ2-7
size: NA
CDR3: CASFSGTNYEQYF
DNA: TGTGCCAGCTTTTCCGGGACAAACTACGAGCAGTACTTC

D: TRBD2
V: TRBV6-6
J: TRBJ2-3
size: NA
CDR3: CASSPGTSGITDTQYF
DNA: TGTGCCAGCAGTCCCGGGACTAGCGGGATCACAGATACGCAGTATTTT

D: TRBD1
V: TRBV5-1
J: TRBJ1-4
size: NA
CDR3: CASSKQGTAGNEKLFF
DNA: TGCGCCAGCAGCAAACAAGGGACAGCCGGTAATGAAAAACTGTTTTTT

D: NA
V: TRBV4-2
J: TRBJ1-4
size: NA
CDR3: CASSLRPDADEKLFF
DNA: TGTGCCAGCAGCCTCCGGCCCGATGCGGATGAAAAACTGTTTTTT

D: TRBD1
V: TRBV7-9
J: TRBJ1-4
size: NA
CDR3: CASSLGTAEKLFF
DNA: TGTGCCAGCAGCTTGGGGACAGCCGAAAAACTGTTTTTT

D: TRBD1
V: TRBV7-7
J: TRBJ2-5
size: NA
CDR3: CASSRGQGLLKETQYF
DNA: TGTGCTAGCAGCCGAGGACAGGGTCTTTTGAAGGAGACCCAGTACTTC

D: TRBD1
V: TRBV15
J: TRBJ1-5
size: once
CDR3: CATSDRQGEGQPQHF
DNA: TGTGCCACCAGTGACAGACAGGGGGAAGGTCAGCCCCAGCATTTT

D: NA
V: TRBV25-1
J: TRBJ2-6
size: NA
CDR3: CASSENTGANVLTF
DNA: TGTGCCAGCAGTGAAAATACAGGGGCCAACGTCCTGACTTTC

D: TRBD1
V: TRBV11-2
J: TRBJ2-1
size: NA
CDR3: CASSPQREGAYDEQFF
DNA: TGTGCCAGCAGCCCCCAGCGAGAGGGGGCCTACGATGAGCAGTTCTTC